This T cell receptor beta chain was captured by sequencing in a study of cytomegalovirus exposure and HLA in healthy donors. The wider study: Early released data had approximately 86 million unique TCRs, all coming from HLA-typed donors.

With 60 Vbeta and 13 Jbeta primers, the PCR was carried out. Data came from immunoSEQ multiplex PCR; TCRdb stores just in-frame clones and leaves some out. The sample holds 60,000 or so clones, approximately 75% seen once. Looked up from germline, CDR1 is SGHRS and CDR2 is YFSETQ. The CDR3 runs 16 residues. V was pared by 4 bases and J by 6 bases, with 22 bases between. This clone came up a few times. The chain carries TRBV5-1 and TRBJ1-2, with D perhaps TRBD1 (6 bases). What was sequenced was PBMCs. The TCR sequence derives from a woman in her thirties or forties in good health and CMV-seropositive. The CDR3 loop reads CASSPIGGASVDGYTF. The CDR3 DNA reads as TGCGCCAGCAGCCCGATAGGGGGGGCCTCAGTTGATGGCTACACCTTC.